The clone carrying this TCR beta chain was recorded many times. Its antigen is still unknown. The CDR3 has 15 amino acids. The ends were cut back, 7 bases at V and 8 bases at J, with 20 bases in the middle. Germline assignment: CDR1 SNHLY and CDR2 FYNNEI. Graves' hyperthyroidism is called stable when ophthalmopathy does not progress within 18 months. Diagnostic decisions used clinical symptoms, serum thyroxine and TRAb, thyroid ultrasound and orbital computed tomography. PBMCs stemmed from 10 ml fresh peripheral blood. This sample is drawn from a study of T cells in Graves' hyperthyroidism and ophthalmopathy. Whole-study results and caveats: Ophthalmopathy and stable hyperthyroidism were separated by a 13 V-J model.

Amplified TCR beta CDR3 regions derived from RNA transcripts. HTBI primers drove first-round RT-PCR of the TCR CDR3. Via MiXCR, TCRdb re-called the multiplex PCR reads, giving one row per CDR3 protein. The repertoire includes around 450,000 distinct CDR3 sequences, around a sixth of them detected once, and 7.7% sits in the top ten. This rearrangement joins TRBV2 to TRBJ2-2, with a weak D call TRBD1 (6 bases). This sequence originates from a woman in her late teens or twenties with Graves' hyperthyroidism. The sample comprised blood. The CDR3 region has the DNA TGTGCCAGCACCGGGTTGGGGGACACACCGGGGGAGCTGTTTTTT. Its protein is CASTGLGDTPGELFF.